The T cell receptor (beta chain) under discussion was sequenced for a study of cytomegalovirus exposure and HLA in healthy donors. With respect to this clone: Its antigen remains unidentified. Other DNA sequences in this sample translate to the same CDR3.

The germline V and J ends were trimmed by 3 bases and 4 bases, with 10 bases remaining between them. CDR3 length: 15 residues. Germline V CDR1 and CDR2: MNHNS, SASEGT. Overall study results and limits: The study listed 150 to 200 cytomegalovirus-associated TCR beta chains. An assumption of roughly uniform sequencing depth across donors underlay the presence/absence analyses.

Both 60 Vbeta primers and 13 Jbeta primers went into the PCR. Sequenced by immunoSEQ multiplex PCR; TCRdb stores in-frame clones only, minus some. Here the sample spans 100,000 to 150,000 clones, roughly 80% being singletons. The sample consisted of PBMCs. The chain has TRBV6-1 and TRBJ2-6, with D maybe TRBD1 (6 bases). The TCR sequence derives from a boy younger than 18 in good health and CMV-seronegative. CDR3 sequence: CASSDGTSGANVLTF. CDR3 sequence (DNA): TGTGCCAGCAGTGATGGGACATCCGGGGCCAACGTCCTGACTTTC.